This T cell receptor (beta chain) was identified during a study of patients and donors after allogeneic stem cell transplantation. TCRdb redid the calling of the RT-PCR reads with MiXCR, one entry per CDR3 protein. This table holds approximately 200,000 distinct CDR3 sequences, roughly two fifths found once. CDR1 is KGHSH, CDR2 LQKENI, per germline. Deletions cut 6 bases from V and 2 bases from J, with 6 bases between. CDR3 length equals 12 residues. The chain recombines TRBV18 with TRBJ2-3; D is unclear. The TCR comes from a human donor who was either an allogeneic HSCT recipient or a stem cell or donor lymphocyte infusion donor (not recorded which). It is not recorded whose cells these are; they may come from a transplant donor. The sample consisted of blood, either unsorted or a sorted T cell fraction (not recorded which). CDR3 nucleotide sequence: TGTGCCAGCTCGGTTAACACAGATACGCAGTATTTT. Translation gives CASSVNTDTQYF.